This TCR beta chain derives from a study of blood T cells in healthy people across ages. About the research overall: Per every two T cells, about one barcoded beta molecule was captured by template switching.

Alongside a J-beta primer mix, a sample-barcoded 5' primer served in a second PCR lasting about 7 to 11 cycles. Each of the cDNA molecules was tagged by a template-switch adaptor with 12 random nucleotides. MiXCR was run by TCRdb on the 5' RACE reads, yielding one entry per CDR3 protein. This table holds roughly 1.5 million distinct CDR3 sequences, roughly 43% found once. Healthy Russian Caucasian donors spanned ages 6 to 90 years. Concerning this clonotype itself: Its antigen is not known.

Findings of the study overall: Naive CD4+ cell counts and diversity both ran higher in long-lived than in aged donors.

Sequencing was performed on blood. This receptor was obtained from a woman between 18 and 30 years old in good health.

This CDR3 is CSARDPGGWNEQYF. CDR3 nucleotides: TGCAGTGCTAGAGACCCCGGGGGGTGGAATGAGCAGTACTTC. The chain joins TRBV20-1 to TRBJ2-5, with 7 bases aligning to TRBD2. V trimming: 0 bases; J trimming: 11 bases; junction bases outside the gene matches: 12. This CDR3 contains 14 residues. The germline CDR1 and CDR2 sequences are DFQATT and SNEGSKA (reference sequence).